The clone carrying this T cell receptor beta chain was detected only a few times. The sample's treatment: oral pan-JAK inhibitor, 5-10 mg twice daily. Collected material from alopecia areata patients comprised lesional scalp punch biopsies and peripheral blood. The data are from a study of CD8+ T cells in alopecia areata. Study background: Treatment of the treated patients consisted of oral tofacitinib, 5 to 10 mg twice daily. Tofacitinib therapy took 6 to 18 months; 6 months off drug came after.

CDR3 length: 16 residues. Trimming cost V 0 bases and J 6 bases, with 17 bases left between them. Germline V CDR1 and CDR2: MNHNY, SVGAGI (reference sequence). Reverse transcribed after extraction, RNA yielded cDNA as the sequencing template. Assay: immunoSEQ multiplex PCR; the TCRdb copy retains only in-frame clones and omits some. The repertoire holds some 190,000 clones, with approximately 51% as singletons. The sequences come from CD8+ T cells sorted from blood, collected around week 54, from a patient treated with tofacitinib. The chain joins TRBV6-6 to TRBJ1-2, with D perhaps TRBD1 (6 bases). This TCR derives from a human donor with alopecia areata. The CDR3 spells CASSYSQITGRHGYTF. In nucleotides, the CDR3 is TGTGCCAGCAGTTACTCCCAGATAACAGGGAGACATGGCTACACCTTC.